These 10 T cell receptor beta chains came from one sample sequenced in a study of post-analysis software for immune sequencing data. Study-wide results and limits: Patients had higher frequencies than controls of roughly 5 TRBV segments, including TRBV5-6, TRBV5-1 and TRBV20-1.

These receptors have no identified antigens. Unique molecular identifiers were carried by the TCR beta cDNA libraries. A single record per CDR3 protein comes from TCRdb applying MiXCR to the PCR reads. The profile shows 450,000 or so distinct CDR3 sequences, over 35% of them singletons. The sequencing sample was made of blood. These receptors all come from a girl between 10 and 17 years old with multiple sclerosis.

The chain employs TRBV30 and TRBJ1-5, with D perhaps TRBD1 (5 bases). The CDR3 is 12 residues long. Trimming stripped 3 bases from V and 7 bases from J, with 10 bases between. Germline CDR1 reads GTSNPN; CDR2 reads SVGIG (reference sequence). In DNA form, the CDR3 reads TGTGCCTGGAGGGCGGGGGGGCAGCCCCAGCATTTT. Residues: CAWRAGGQPQHF.

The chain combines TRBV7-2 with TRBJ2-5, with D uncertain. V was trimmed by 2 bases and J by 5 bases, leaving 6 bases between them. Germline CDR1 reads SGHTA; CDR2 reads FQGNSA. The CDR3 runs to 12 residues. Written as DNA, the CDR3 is TGTGCCAGCAGCTTACCCAAGGAGACCCAGTACTTC. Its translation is CASSLPKETQYF.

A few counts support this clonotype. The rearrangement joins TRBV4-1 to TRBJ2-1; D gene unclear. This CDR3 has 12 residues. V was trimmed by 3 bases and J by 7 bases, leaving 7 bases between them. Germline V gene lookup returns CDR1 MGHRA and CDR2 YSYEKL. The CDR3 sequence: CASSQYGNEQFF. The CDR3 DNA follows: TGCGCCAGCAGCCAGTATGGAAATGAGCAGTTCTTC.

CDR3 sequence: CASSLVAGGETQYF. The DNA for the CDR3 is TGTGCCAGCAGCTTAGTTGCGGGTGGAGAGACCCAGTACTTC. The J gene is TRBJ2-5, the V gene TRBV7-2; D possibly corresponds to TRBD2 (5 bases). Trimming took off 1 base at V and 4 bases at J, with 10 bases between the two ends. CDR1 and CDR2 (germline): SGHTA, FQGNSA. CDR3 length: 14 residues.

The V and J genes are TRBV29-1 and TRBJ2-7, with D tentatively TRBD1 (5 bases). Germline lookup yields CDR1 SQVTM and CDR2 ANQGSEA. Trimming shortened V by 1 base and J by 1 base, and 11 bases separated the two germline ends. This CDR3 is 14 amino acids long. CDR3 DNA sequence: TGCAGCGTTGAAGCAGGAACAGGTTCCTACGAGCAGTACTTC. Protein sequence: CSVEAGTGSYEQYF.

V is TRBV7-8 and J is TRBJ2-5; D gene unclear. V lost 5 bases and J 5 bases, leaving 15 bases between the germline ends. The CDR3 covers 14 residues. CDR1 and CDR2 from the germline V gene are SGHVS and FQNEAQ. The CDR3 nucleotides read TGTGCCAGCAGCCCTGCTTGGGGATCCGAGACCCAGTACTTC. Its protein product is CASSPAWGSETQYF.

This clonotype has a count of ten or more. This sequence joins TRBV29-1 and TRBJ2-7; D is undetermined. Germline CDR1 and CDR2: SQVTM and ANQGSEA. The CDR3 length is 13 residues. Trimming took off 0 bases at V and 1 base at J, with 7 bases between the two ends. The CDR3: CSVEDSRSYEQYF. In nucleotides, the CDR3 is TGCAGCGTTGAAGATTCTCGGTCCTACGAGCAGTACTTC.

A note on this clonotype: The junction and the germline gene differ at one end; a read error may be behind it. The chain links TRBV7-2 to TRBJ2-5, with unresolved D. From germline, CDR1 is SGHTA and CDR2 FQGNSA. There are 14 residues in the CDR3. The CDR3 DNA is TGTGCCAGCAACTTAGTCGGTCAACAAGAGACCCAGTACTTC. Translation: CASNLVGQQETQYF.

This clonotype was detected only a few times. CDR3: CSATRGTKDTQYF. CDR3 nucleotide sequence: TGCAGTGCTACTCGTGGAACTAAAGATACGCAGTATTTT. The genes are TRBV20-1 and TRBJ2-3; D gene unclear. Trimming stripped 4 bases from V and 5 bases from J, with 13 bases between. The CDR3 is 13 amino acids. Per germline, CDR1 DFQATT and CDR2 SNEGSKA (reference sequence).

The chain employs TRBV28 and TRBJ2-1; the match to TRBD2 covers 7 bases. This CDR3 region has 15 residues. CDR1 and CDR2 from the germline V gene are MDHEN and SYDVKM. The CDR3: CVSVPLAGVYNEQFF. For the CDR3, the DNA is TGTGTCAGTGTTCCCCTCGCGGGGGTGTACAATGAGCAGTTCTTC.